The sequence of this T cell receptor (beta chain) was determined in a study of T-cell reconstitution after alpha-beta-depleted transplantation in children. This clonotype was seen a few times. Researchers prepared the TCRbeta library using unique molecular identifiers, the study reports. From the PCR reads, TCRdb called clonotypes with MiXCR, one entry per CDR3 protein. The sample records about 640,000 distinct CDR3 sequences, 15% to 20% being singletons. With 3 bases clipped from V and 7 bases from J, the junction kept 6 bases outside the gene matches. Germline CDR1 and CDR2: SEHNR and FQNEAQ (reference sequence). The length of the CDR3 is 14 residues.

The sequencing used PBMCs from the stem cell graft donor, collected from the stem cell graft. This rearrangement joins TRBV7-9 to TRBJ1-5; the match to TRBD1 covers 7 bases. This receptor was obtained from a human donor who donated a stem cell graft to a child with acute myeloid leukemia. The CDR3 nucleotides are TGTGCCAGCAGCTTTAAAGGGGGCGGCCAGCCCCAGCATTTT. It is translated as CASSFKGGGQPQHF.